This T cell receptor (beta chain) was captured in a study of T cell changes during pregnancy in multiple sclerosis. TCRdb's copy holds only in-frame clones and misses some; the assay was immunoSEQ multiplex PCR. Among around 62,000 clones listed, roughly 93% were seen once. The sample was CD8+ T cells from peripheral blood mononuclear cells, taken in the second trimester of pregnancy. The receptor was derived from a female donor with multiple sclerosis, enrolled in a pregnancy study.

CDR3 sequence (DNA): TGTGCCAGCAGCACCTCTTTTTTGGGGCGGACTAACTATGGCTACACCTTC. It translates to CASSTSFLGRTNYGYTF. The chain joins TRBV5-4 to TRBJ1-2; D may be TRBD1 (5 bases). The germline CDR1 and CDR2 sequences are SGHNT and YYREEE (reference sequence). This CDR3 comprises 17 residues. V gave up 4 bases and J gave up 0 bases, with 19 bases separating them. Complete variable domain (other parts from reference TRBV5-4 and TRBJ1-2): ETGVTQSPTHLIKTRGQQVTLRCSSQSGHNTVSWYQQALGQGPQFIFQYYREEENGRGNFPPRFSGLQFPNYSSELNVNALELDDSALYLCASSTSFLGRTNYGYTFGSGTRLTVV.